These 21 T cell receptor beta chains were all obtained from the same sample, sequenced in a study of blood T cells in healthy people across ages. Alongside a J-beta primer mix, a sample-barcoded 5' primer served in a second PCR lasting roughly 6 to 11 cycles. TCRdb itself ran the 5' RACE reads through MiXCR, one entry per CDR3 protein. Among 450,000 to 650,000 distinct CDR3 sequences listed, less than 25% were seen once. These data were also filed under a second study, of T cells of mothers and their children.

The sample taken for sequencing was blood. The source of these receptors is a boy between 10 and 17 years old in good health.

V is TRBV20-1 and J is TRBJ2-3; D perhaps matches TRBD1 (6 bases). Trimming left V 3 bases short and J 2 bases short, with 12 bases between. The CDR3 sequence is 14 residues long. Germline V lookup: CDR1 DFQATT, CDR2 SNEGSKA (reference sequence). The CDR3 sequence: CSASGRGNTDTQYF. DNA of the CDR3: TGCAGTGCTAGTGGCAGGGGAAACACAGATACGCAGTATTTT.

This clonotype was counted a few times. An end of the junction does not agree with germline; a read error may underlie this. This chain connects TRBV4-3 to TRBJ2-5, with D hard to call. The J call is doubtful: the DNA matches TRBJ2-7 better. This CDR3 has 15 amino acids. Looked up from germline, CDR1 is LGHNA and CDR2 is YSLEER. The CDR3 DNA reads as TGCGCCAGCAGTCAAGAGGTAGAAGGCTATTACGAGCAGTACTTC. Translated: CASSQEVEGYYEQYF.

This clonotype appeared a few times. Written as DNA, the CDR3 is TGCAGTGCTCGCACAGGGGGCGGTAGCACAGATACGCAGTATTTT. It is translated as CSARTGGGSTDTQYF. This rearrangement joins TRBV20-1 to TRBJ2-3, with 9 bases identical to TRBD1. The CDR3 consists of 15 residues. Germline loops: CDR1 DFQATT, CDR2 SNEGSKA (reference sequence). V shed 5 bases and J 0 bases; nucleotides not matched to a gene: 6.

This clonotype was seen repeatedly, ten times or more. V is TRBV9 and J is TRBJ2-1; 13 nucleotides match TRBD2. The CDR3 contains 17 residues. Germline V gene data show CDR1 as SGDLS and CDR2 as YYNGEE. The J segment lost 0 bases and the V segment lost 4 bases, leaving 4 bases of the junction unmatched. The DNA of the CDR3 is TGTGCCAGCAGCCCGGGGACTAGCGGGAACTCCTACAATGAGCAGTTCTTC. This translates into CASSPGTSGNSYNEQFF.

The chain links TRBV20-1 to TRBJ2-3; D may be TRBD2 (7 bases). Germline V gene sequence: CDR1 DFQATT, CDR2 SNEGSKA (reference sequence). The CDR3 is made up of 16 amino acids. V lost 1 base and J 5 bases, leaving 19 bases between the germline ends. The CDR3 protein is CSARVLAGGRGDTQYF. The CDR3 DNA reads TGCAGTGCTAGAGTCTTAGCGGGCGGCAGGGGAGATACGCAGTATTTT.

This clonotype has ten or more counts. The rearrangement links TRBV4-3 to TRBJ2-5, with D uncertain. CDR3 length: 13 residues. The V end was cut by 0 bases, the J end by 4 bases, with 6 bases between. Germline V lookup: CDR1 LGHNA, CDR2 YSLEER. The CDR3 DNA reads as TGCGCCAGCAGCCAAGAGCTGCGAGAGACCCAGTACTTC. Its translation: CASSQELRETQYF.

This clonotype has just one count. The chain recombines TRBV7-3 with TRBJ2-5; TRBD2 matches 9 bases. The V gene end was trimmed by 2 bases and the J gene end by 7 bases; junction bases not matched to a gene: 5. The CDR3 has 14 amino acids. Germline CDR1 is SGHTA and CDR2 is FQGTGA. CDR3 loop: CASSLLSSGTTQYF. The CDR3 DNA reads as TGTGCCAGCAGCTTACTCTCTAGCGGGACGACCCAGTACTTC.

The chain is built from TRBV6-6 and TRBJ2-7, with 9 bases aligning to TRBD1. The J segment lost 6 bases and the V segment lost 6 bases, leaving 9 bases of the junction unmatched. Germline V gene data show CDR1 as MNHNY and CDR2 as SVGAGI (reference sequence). The CDR3 is made up of 14 amino acids. CDR3 sequence reads: CASREGTGSSEQYF. In DNA, the CDR3 is TGTGCCAGCAGGGAGGGGACAGGGAGTTCCGAGCAGTACTTC.

This clonotype was observed a few times. This chain joins TRBV4-2 and TRBJ2-3; D may be TRBD2 (6 bases). Germline V lookup: CDR1 LGHNA, CDR2 YNFKEQ. Trimming left V 0 bases short and J 4 bases short, with 11 bases between. This CDR3 spans 15 amino acids. CDR3 sequence: CASSQDDGEADTQYF. DNA of the CDR3: TGTGCCAGCAGCCAAGACGACGGGGAGGCAGATACGCAGTATTTT.

This chain connects TRBV7-2 to TRBJ2-1; D may be TRBD2 (5 bases). Germline V gives CDR1 SGHTA, CDR2 FQGNSA. Trimming cost V 0 bases and J 0 bases, with 9 bases left between them. CDR3 length equals 16 residues. CDR3 sequence (DNA): TGTGCCAGCAGCTTAGCGGCGGGCCGCTCCTACAATGAGCAGTTCTTC. This translates into CASSLAAGRSYNEQFF.

The gene calls are TRBV5-1 and TRBJ1-1, with 11 bases matching TRBD1. The CDR3 runs 15 residues. Germline loops: CDR1 SGHRS, CDR2 YFSETQ. V was clipped by 4 bases and J by 7 bases; unmatched bases: 9. Written as DNA, the CDR3 is TGCGCCAGCAGCCGGGGGGACAGGGGGGAAGGTGAAGCTTTCTTT. It codes for CASSRGDRGEGEAFF.

This clonotype was counted only a few times. The chain recombines TRBV7-2 with TRBJ2-5; possible D gene TRBD1, 5 bases. V lost 2 bases, J lost 2 bases, and 18 bases lay in between. The CDR3 is 17 residues long. Per germline, CDR1 SGHTA and CDR2 FQGNSA. In nucleotides, the CDR3 is TGTGCCAGCAGCTTATGGACGGGCGTCAGGGTACAAGAGACCCAGTACTTC. It specifies CASSLWTGVRVQETQYF.

This clonotype was observed a handful of times. The chain is built from TRBV29-1 and TRBJ2-6; 7 bases align to TRBD1. The CDR3 consists of 15 residues. Germline V CDR1 and CDR2: SQVTM, ANQGSEA. CDR3 sequence reads: CLTGFVVSGANVLTF. The CDR3, as DNA: TGCCTGACAGGGTTCGTAGTATCTGGGGCCAACGTCCTGACTTTC.

This clonotype has just a few counts. This chain joins TRBV24-1 and TRBJ1-4; the D gene is possibly TRBD1 (6 bases). Trimming took 6 bases from V and 6 from J, leaving 10 bases between them. The CDR3 sequence is 13 residues long. CDR1 and CDR2 (germline): KGHDR, SFDVKD. In nucleotides, the CDR3 is TGTGCCACCAGTTCCAGACAGGATGAAAAACTGTTTTTT. Its translation: CATSSRQDEKLFF.

The CDR3 bases are TGTGCCAGCAGTTACTCGTCTAGCGGGAGGGCGCGGGAGACCCAGTACTTC. Translation gives CASSYSSSGRARETQYF. The chain combines TRBV6-5 with TRBJ2-5, with TRBD2 identical over 12 bases. Germline lookup yields CDR1 MNHEY and CDR2 SVGAGI. This CDR3 region has 17 residues. V gave up 0 bases and J gave up 5 bases; unmatched junction bases: 7.

This sequence joins TRBV6-2 or TRBV6-3 and TRBJ2-1, with 7 bases that match TRBD1. The CDR3 loop spans 14 amino acids. CDR1 is MNHEY and CDR2 is SVGEGT in the germline V gene. Trimming took 6 bases from V and 4 from J; bases not matched to a gene: 6. The CDR3 nucleotides are TGTGCCAGCAGCGGGGACAGACTATACAATGAGCAGTTCTTC. This gives the protein CASSGDRLYNEQFF.

This clonotype came up a few times. CDR3 region: CASSVVGHEQYF. The CDR3 nucleotides are TGTGCCAGCAGCGTAGTGGGGCACGAGCAGTACTTC. The chain employs TRBV25-1 and TRBJ2-1, with a possible D match to TRBD1 (5 bases). With the DNA end fitting TRBJ2-7 better, the J assignment may be wrong. Germline V gene sequence: CDR1 MGHDK, CDR2 SYGVNS. The CDR3 runs 12 residues.

This clonotype was observed at least ten times. The rearrangement joins TRBV20-1 to TRBJ2-5, with 12 positions matching TRBD2. The CDR3 is 14 amino acids. V trimming: 2 bases; J trimming: 4 bases; junction bases outside the gene matches: 2. The germline V gene encodes CDR1 DFQATT and CDR2 SNEGSKA (reference sequence). The CDR3 reads CSARKLAGGETQYF. CDR3 DNA: TGCAGTGCTAGAAAACTAGCGGGAGGAGAGACCCAGTACTTC.

The V gene is TRBV4-1, the J gene TRBJ2-1, with 10 bases lining up with TRBD2. Trimming took 4 bases from V and 10 from J; bases not matched to a gene: 13. Per the germline V gene, CDR1 is MGHRA and CDR2 is YSYEKL. CDR3 size: 16 residues. Written as DNA, the CDR3 is TGCGCCAGCAGCCTAGAAGGGCTAGCGGGAGTCGAAGAGCAGTTCTTC. Protein sequence: CASSLEGLAGVEEQFF.

The chain has TRBV6-2 or TRBV6-3 and TRBJ2-1; 11 bases map to TRBD2. In germline, CDR1 is MNHEY, CDR2 SVGEGT. Trimming at V came to 6 bases and at J to 1 base, leaving 8 bases not matched to a gene. This CDR3 spans 17 amino acids. The CDR3 DNA reads as TGTGCCAGCAGCCCCCTTACTAGCGGGAGATCCTACAATGAGCAGTTCTTC. Protein sequence: CASSPLTSGRSYNEQFF.

This clonotype showed up just once. At one end the junction does not follow the germline gene, possibly because of a read error. The chain recombines TRBV5-8 with TRBJ2-5; D uncertain. Germline lookup yields CDR1 SGHTS and CDR2 YDEGEE. The CDR3 totals 12 residues. CDR3 in amino acids: CASSLHYNEQLF. DNA for the CDR3: TGTGCCAGCAGCTTGCATTACAATGAGCAGCTCTTC.